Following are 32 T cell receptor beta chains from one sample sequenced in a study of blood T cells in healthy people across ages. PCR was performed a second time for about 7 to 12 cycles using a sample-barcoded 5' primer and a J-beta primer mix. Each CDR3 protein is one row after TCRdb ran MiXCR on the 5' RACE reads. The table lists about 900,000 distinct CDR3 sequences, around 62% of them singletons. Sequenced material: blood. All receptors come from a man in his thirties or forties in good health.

CDR3 loop: CSASGGGYYETQYF. The CDR3 DNA reads as TGCAGTGCTAGCGGGGGGGGCTATTACGAGACCCAGTACTTC. The chain links TRBV20-1 to TRBJ2-5; 8 bases are a match to TRBD2. This CDR3 is built from 14 residues. The junction had 8 bases not matched to a gene; V was cut back by 3 bases and J by 5 bases. Germline V CDR1 and CDR2: DFQATT, SNEGSKA (reference sequence).

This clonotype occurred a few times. The CDR3 region is CASGGPRYEQYF. DNA for the CDR3: TGTGCCAGCGGGGGGCCTCGCTACGAGCAGTACTTC. V and J are TRBV9 and TRBJ2-7; D could derive from TRBD1 or TRBD2 (6 bases each). The CDR3 sequence is 12 residues long. Trimming cost V 7 bases and J 3 bases, with 11 bases left between them. In germline, CDR1 is SGDLS, CDR2 YYNGEE.

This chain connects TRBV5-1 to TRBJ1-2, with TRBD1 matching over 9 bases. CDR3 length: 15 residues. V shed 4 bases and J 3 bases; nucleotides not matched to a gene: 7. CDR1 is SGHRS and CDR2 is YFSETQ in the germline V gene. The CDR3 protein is CASSITGGPYYGYTF. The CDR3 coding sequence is TGCGCCAGCAGCATTACAGGGGGCCCTTACTATGGCTACACCTTC.

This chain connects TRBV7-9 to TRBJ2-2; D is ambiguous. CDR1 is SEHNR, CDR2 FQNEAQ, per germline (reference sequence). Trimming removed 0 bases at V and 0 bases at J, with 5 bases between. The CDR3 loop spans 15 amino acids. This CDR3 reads CASSLASPNTGELFF. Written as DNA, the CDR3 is TGTGCCAGCAGCTTAGCGTCCCCGAACACCGGGGAGCTGTTTTTT.

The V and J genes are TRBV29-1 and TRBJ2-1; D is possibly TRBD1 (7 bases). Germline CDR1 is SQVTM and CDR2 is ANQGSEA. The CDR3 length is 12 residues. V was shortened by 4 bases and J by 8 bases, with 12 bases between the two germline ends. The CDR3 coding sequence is TGCAGCGTTGCCGGAGGGGGCCATGAGCAGTTCTTC. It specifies CSVAGGGHEQFF.

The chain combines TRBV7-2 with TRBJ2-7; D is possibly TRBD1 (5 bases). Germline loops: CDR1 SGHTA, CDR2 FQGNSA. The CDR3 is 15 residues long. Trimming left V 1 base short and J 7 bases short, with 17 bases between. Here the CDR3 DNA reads TGTGCCAGCAGCTTAGGTATTGGCAGGGTCTATGAGCAGTACTTC. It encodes CASSLGIGRVYEQYF.

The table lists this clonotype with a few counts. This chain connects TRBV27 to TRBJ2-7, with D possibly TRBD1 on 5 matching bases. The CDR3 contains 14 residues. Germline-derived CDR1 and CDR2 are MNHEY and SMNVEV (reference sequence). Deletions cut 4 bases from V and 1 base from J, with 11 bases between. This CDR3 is CASSSRVGSYEQYF. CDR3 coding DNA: TGTGCCAGCAGTTCCAGGGTAGGGTCCTACGAGCAGTACTTC.

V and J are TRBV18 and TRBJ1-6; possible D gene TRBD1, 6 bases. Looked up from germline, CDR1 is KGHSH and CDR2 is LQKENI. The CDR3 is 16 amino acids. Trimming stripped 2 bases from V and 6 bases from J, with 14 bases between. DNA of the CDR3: TGTGCCAGCTCACCAGATTTCCGGGGGGCTAATTCACCCCTCCACTTT. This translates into CASSPDFRGANSPLHF. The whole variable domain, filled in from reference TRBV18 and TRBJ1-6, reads NAGVMQNPRHLVRRRGQEARLRCSPMKGHSHVYWYRQLPEEGLKFMVYLQKENIIDESGMPKERFSAEFPKEGPSILRIQQVVRGDSAAYFCASSPDFRGANSPLHFGNGTRLTVT.

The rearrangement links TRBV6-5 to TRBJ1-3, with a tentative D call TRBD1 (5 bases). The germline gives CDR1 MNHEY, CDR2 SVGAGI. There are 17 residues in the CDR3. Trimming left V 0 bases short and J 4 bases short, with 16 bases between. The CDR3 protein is CASSYSGRNIGGNTIYF. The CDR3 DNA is TGTGCCAGCAGTTACTCGGGGCGGAACATTGGGGGAAACACCATATATTTT.

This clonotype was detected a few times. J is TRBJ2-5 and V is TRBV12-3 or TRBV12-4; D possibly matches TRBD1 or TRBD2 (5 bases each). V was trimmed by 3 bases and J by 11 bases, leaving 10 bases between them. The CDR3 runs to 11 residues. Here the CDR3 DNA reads TGTGCCAGCAGTTTCCGGGACGGGCAGTACTTC. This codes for CASSFRDGQYF.

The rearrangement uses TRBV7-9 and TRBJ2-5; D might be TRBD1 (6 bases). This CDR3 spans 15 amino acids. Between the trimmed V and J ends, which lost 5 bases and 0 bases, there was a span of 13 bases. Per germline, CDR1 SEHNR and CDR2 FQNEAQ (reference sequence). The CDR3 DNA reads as TGTGCCAGCAGCCAAACAGGGTATTACCAAGAGACCCAGTACTTC. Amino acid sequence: CASSQTGYYQETQYF.

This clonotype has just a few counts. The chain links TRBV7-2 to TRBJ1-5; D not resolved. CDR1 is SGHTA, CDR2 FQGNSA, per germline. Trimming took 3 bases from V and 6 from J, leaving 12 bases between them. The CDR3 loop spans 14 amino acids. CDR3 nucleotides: TGTGCCAGCAGCTTTGACGGACCCATTCAGCCCCAGCATTTT. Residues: CASSFDGPIQPQHF.

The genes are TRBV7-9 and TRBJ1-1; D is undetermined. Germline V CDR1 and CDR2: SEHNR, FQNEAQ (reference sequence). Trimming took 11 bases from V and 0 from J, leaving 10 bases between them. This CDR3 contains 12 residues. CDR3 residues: CAALLVNTEAFF. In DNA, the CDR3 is TGTGCCGCCCTCCTGGTGAACACTGAAGCTTTCTTT.

The CDR3 DNA is TGTGCCAGCAGCCCCATATCCGTCCCAGGGACAGACTCCTACAATGAGCAGTTCTTC. Residues: CASSPISVPGTDSYNEQFF. The chain is built from TRBV7-9 and TRBJ2-1, with 7 bases that match TRBD1. The germline CDR1 and CDR2 sequences are SEHNR and FQNEAQ (reference sequence). Unmatched junction bases numbered 16, after V lost 5 bases and J lost 0 bases. The CDR3 length is 19 residues.

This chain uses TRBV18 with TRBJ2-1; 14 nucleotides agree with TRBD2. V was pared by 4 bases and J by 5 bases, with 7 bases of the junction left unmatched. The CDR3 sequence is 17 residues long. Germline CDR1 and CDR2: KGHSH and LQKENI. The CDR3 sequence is CASSRGLAGGIDNEQFF. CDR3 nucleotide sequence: TGTGCCAGCTCACGTGGACTAGCGGGGGGCATAGACAATGAGCAGTTCTTC.

The CDR3 loop is CSAVGQGSSYEQYF. CDR3 sequence (DNA): TGCAGCGCCGTGGGACAGGGGAGCTCCTACGAGCAGTACTTC. The chain has TRBV29-1 and TRBJ2-7; TRBD1 matches at 10 bases. The J segment lost 0 bases and the V segment lost 7 bases, leaving 6 bases of the junction unmatched. CDR3 length: 14 residues. Germline V CDR1 and CDR2: SQVTM, ANQGSEA.

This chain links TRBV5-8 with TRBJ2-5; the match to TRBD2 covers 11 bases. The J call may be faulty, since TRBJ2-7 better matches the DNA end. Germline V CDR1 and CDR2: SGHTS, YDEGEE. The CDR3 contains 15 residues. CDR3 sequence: CASSALAGASYEQYF. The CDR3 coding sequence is TGTGCCAGCAGCGCACTAGCGGGAGCCTCCTACGAGCAGTACTTC.

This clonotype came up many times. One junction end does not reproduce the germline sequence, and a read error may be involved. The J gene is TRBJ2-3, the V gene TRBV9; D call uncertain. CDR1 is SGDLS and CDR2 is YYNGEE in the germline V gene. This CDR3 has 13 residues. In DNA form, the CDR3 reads TGTGCCAGCAGTGTAGGGAGCACAGATACGCAGTATTTT. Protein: CASSVGSTDTQYF.

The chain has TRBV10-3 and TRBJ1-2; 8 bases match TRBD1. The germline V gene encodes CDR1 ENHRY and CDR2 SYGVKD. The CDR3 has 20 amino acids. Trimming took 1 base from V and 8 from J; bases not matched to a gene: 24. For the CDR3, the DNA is TGTGCCATCAGTGAGTGGCAGGTTTCGAGTTTGGGACAGGATGGGGACGGCTACACCTTC. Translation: CAISEWQVSSLGQDGDGYTF.

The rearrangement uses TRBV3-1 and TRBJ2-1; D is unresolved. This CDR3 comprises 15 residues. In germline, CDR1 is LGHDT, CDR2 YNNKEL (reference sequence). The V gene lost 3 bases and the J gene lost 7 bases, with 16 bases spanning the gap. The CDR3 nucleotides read TGTGCCAGCAGCCATGAGCAGCTGGCTCCAAATGAGCAGTTCTTC. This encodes CASSHEQLAPNEQFF.

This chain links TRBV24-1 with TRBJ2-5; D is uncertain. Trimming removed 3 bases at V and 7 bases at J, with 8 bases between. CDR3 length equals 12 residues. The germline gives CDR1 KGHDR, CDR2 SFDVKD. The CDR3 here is CATSDLTGTQYF. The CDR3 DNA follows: TGTGCCACCAGTGATCTAACCGGGACCCAGTACTTC.

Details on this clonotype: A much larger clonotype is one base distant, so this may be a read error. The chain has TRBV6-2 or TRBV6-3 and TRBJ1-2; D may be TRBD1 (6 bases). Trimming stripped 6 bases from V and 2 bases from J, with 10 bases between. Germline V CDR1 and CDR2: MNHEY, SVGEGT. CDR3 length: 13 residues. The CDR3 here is CASRFTGNYGYTF. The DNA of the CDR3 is TGTGCCAGCAGGTTCACAGGGAACTATGGCTACACCTTC.

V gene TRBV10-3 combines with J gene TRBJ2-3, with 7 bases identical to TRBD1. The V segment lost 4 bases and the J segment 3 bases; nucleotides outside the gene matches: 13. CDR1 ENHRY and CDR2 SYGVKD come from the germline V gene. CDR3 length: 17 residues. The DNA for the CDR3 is TGTGCCATCAGTGCCCCACGGCAGGGGGTAGGTACAGATACGCAGTATTTT. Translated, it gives CAISAPRQGVGTDTQYF.

CDR3 in DNA: TGTGCCAGCAGCTTAGATCTTGGACTAGCAAATGAGCAGTACTTC. This translates into CASSLDLGLANEQYF. The chain carries TRBV7-2 and TRBJ2-7; 8 bases agree with TRBD2. Germline V CDR1 and CDR2: SGHTA, FQGNSA. The CDR3 is 15 amino acids. V gave up 1 base and J gave up 7 bases; unmatched junction bases: 9.

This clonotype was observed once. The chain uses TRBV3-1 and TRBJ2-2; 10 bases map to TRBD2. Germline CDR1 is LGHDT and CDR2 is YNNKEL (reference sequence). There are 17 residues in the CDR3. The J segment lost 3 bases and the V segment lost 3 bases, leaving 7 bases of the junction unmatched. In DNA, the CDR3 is TGTGCCAGCAGCCACCTCACTAGCGGGGACTACACCGGGGAGCTGTTTTTT. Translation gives CASSHLTSGDYTGELFF.

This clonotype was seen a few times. The DNA of the CDR3 is TGTGCCAGCAGCTTAGGATGGCAGGGAGACGGGGCCAACGTCCTGACTTTC. It is translated as CASSLGWQGDGANVLTF. The genes are TRBV13 and TRBJ2-6; the D call may be TRBD1 or TRBD2 (5 bases each). Trimming removed 0 bases at V and 4 bases at J, with 13 bases between. Looked up from germline, CDR1 is PRHDT and CDR2 is FYEKMQ (reference sequence). This CDR3 is built from 17 residues.

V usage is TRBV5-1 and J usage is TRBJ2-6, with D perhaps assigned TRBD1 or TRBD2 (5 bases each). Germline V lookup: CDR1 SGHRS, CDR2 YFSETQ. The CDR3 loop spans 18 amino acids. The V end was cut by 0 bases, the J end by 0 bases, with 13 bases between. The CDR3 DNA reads TGCGCCAGCAGCTTGGCCGAGGGACGCCGCTCTGGGGCCAACGTCCTGACTTTC. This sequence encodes CASSLAEGRRSGANVLTF.

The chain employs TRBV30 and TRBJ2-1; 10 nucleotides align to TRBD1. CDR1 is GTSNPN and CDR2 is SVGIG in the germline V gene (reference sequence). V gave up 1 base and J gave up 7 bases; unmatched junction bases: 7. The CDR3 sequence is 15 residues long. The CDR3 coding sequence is TGTGCCTGGAGTGACCGGGACAGGGGTATGAATGAGCAGTTCTTC. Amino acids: CAWSDRDRGMNEQFF. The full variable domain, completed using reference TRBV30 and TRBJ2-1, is SQTIHQWPATLVQPVGSPLSLECTVEGTSNPNLYWYRQAAGRGLQLLFYSVGIGQISSEVPQNLSASRPQDRQFILSSKKLLLSDSGFYLCAWSDRDRGMNEQFFGPGTRLTVL.

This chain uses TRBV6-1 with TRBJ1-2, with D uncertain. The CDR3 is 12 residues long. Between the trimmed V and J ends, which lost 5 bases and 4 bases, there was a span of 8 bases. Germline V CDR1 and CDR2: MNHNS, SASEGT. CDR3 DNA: TGTGCCAGCAGTACCCACAGCTATGGCTACACCTTC. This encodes CASSTHSYGYTF.

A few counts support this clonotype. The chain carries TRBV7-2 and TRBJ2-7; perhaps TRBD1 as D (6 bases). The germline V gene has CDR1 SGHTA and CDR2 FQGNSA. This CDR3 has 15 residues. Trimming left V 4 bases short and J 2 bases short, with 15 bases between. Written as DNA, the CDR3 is TGTGCCAGCAGCTCCCCGGAGACAGGCGCCTACGAGCAGTACTTC. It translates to CASSSPETGAYEQYF.

Written as DNA, the CDR3 is TGTGCCAGCAGCAGATCGAGGGCCAACGGTCAGTACTTC. This gives the protein CASSRSRANGQYF. The V call is TRBV28, the J call TRBJ2-4, with D perhaps matching TRBD2 (5 bases). Germline V lookup: CDR1 MDHEN, CDR2 SYDVKM. Trimming stripped 6 bases from V and 12 bases from J, with 18 bases between. The CDR3 has 13 amino acids.

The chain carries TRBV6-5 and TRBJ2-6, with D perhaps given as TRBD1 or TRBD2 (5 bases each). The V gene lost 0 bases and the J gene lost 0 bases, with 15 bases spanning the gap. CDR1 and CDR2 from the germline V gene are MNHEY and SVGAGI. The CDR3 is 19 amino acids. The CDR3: CASSYSNMRGSSGANVLTF. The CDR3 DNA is TGTGCCAGCAGTTACTCGAACATGAGGGGTAGCTCTGGGGCCAACGTCCTGACTTTC.